This T cell receptor beta chain derives from a study of T cell changes during pregnancy in multiple sclerosis. V was pared by 2 bases and J by 0 bases, with 7 bases between. Germline CDR1 reads SGHDT; CDR2 reads YYEEEE. CDR3 length equals 14 residues. The method was immunoSEQ multiplex PCR; TCRdb's version includes in-frame clones alone and lacks a portion of them. The sample holds 65,000 or so clones; 90% are singletons and the top ten take about 2.1%. The sequence was obtained from a female donor in good health, enrolled as a control in a pregnancy study. The rearrangement joins TRBV5-6 to TRBJ2-3; D is uncertain. The input for sequencing was peripheral blood, taken in the second trimester of pregnancy. The CDR3: CASSFLTSTDTQYF. The CDR3, as DNA: TGTGCCAGCAGCTTCCTAACTAGCACAGATACGCAGTATTTT.